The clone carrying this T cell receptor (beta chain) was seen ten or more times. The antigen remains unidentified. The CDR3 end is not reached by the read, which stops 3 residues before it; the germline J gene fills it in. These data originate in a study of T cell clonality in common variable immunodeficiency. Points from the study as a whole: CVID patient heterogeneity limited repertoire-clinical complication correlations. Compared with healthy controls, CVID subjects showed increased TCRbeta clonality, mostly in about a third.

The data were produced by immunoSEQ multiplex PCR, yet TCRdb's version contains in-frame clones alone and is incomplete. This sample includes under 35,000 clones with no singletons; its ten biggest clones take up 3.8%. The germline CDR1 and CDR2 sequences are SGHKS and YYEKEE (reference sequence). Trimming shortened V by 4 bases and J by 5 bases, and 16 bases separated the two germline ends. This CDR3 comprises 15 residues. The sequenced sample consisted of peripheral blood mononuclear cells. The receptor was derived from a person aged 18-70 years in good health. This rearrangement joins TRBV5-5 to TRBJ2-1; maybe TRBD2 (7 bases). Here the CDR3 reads CASSPQGLADNEQFF. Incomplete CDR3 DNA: TGTGCCAGCAGCCCCCAGGGGCTAGCGGACAATGAG.